This is a list of T cell receptor beta chains from one sample in a study of cytomegalovirus exposure and HLA in healthy donors. The table came from immunoSEQ multiplex PCR; TCRdb's copy has only in-frame clones and leaves some out. The sample includes about 200,000 clones, 80% to 90% of them seen just once. What was sequenced was PBMCs. The receptors were gathered from a woman aged 25 to 39 in good health and CMV-seronegative. Both conserved end residues are part of each CDR3. Each record gives: D gene, J gene, clone size, V gene, CDR3 protein, CDR3 DNA. D genes are given only for firm matches. Not all rows give a size; the values are once, few, many and, for expanded clones, a class.

>TRBD1|TRBJ2-7|-|TRBV6-5
CASRGARTGTYEQYF
TGTGCCAGCAGAGGCGCTAGGACAGGGACCTACGAGCAGTACTTC
>TRBD2|TRBJ2-1|-|TRBV5-4
CASSSRLAGIDNEQFF
TGTGCCAGCAGCTCGAGACTAGCGGGAATCGACAATGAGCAGTTCTTC
>-|TRBJ2-7|-|TRBV5-1
CASSLGFTVSYEQYF
TGCGCCAGCAGCTTGGGATTCACAGTCTCCTACGAGCAGTACTTC
>TRBD1|TRBJ2-3|once|TRBV5-1
CASSIGTGRDTQYF
TGCGCCAGCAGCATCGGGACAGGGCGAGATACGCAGTATTTT
>-|TRBJ2-7|-|TRBV2
CASSDSDRTYEQYF
TGTGCCAGCAGTGACTCGGACAGAACCTACGAGCAGTACTTC
>-|TRBJ2-1|-|TRBV7-9
CASSYGGRSYNEQFF
TGTGCCAGCAGCTACGGGGGGCGAAGCTACAATGAGCAGTTCTTC
>-|TRBJ1-3|-|TRBV4-1
CASSPGTGEGRNTIYF
TGCGCCAGCAGCCCCGGGACGGGGGAAGGACGAAACACCATATATTTT
>TRBD1|TRBJ1-6|once|TRBV5-8
CASSLGQGNSPLHF
TGTGCCAGCAGCTTGGGACAGGGGAATTCACCCCTCCACTTT
>TRBD1|TRBJ1-4|-|TRBV29-1
CSVKEGASNEKLFF
TGCAGCGTTAAGGAGGGGGCCTCTAATGAAAAACTGTTTTTT
>-|TRBJ2-3|-|TRBV6-6
CASSYSSLTDTQYF
TGTGCCAGCAGTTACTCGAGCCTCACAGATACGCAGTATTTT
>-|TRBJ1-6|few|TRBV30
CAWSVRGNSPLHF
TGTGCCTGGAGTGTAAGAGGCAATTCACCCCTCCACTTT
>-|TRBJ1-1|once|TRBV2
CASSQGMNTEAFF
TGTGCCAGCTCACAGGGCATGAACACTGAAGCTTTCTTT
>-|TRBJ1-1|-|TRBV12-1
CASSFEYRGYTEAFF
TGTGCCAGCAGCTTTGAGTACAGGGGATACACTGAAGCTTTCTTT
>TRBD2|TRBJ2-3|-|TRBV5-1
CASSPTTSGLSTDTQYF
TGCGCCAGCAGCCCGACGACTAGCGGGCTTAGCACAGATACGCAGTATTTT
>TRBD1|TRBJ2-5|-|TRBV19
CASSDWGLRTGKETQYF
TGTGCCAGTAGCGACTGGGGGTTGCGGACAGGGAAAGAGACCCAGTACTTC
>TRBD1|TRBJ1-2|-|TRBV6-1
CASSPLITGVGYTF
TGTGCCAGCAGCCCCCTCATCACAGGGGTTGGCTACACCTTC
>TRBD1|TRBJ2-7|few|TRBV2
CASSELGQGSYEQYF
TGTGCCAGCAGTGAATTGGGACAGGGTTCCTACGAGCAGTACTTC
>TRBD2|TRBJ2-2|-|TRBV27
CASSFHLLPGGGLERWEGGELFF
TGTGCCAGCAGTTTCCACCTCCTCCCGGGGGGAGGGCTAGAACGGTGGGAGGGCGGGGAGCTGTTTTTT
>-|TRBJ1-1|-|TRBV30
CAWSLGPNTEAFF
TGTGCCTGGAGTCTGGGGCCAAACACTGAAGCTTTCTTT
>-|TRBJ2-2|-|TRBV6-5
CASRGRGGPGELFF
TGTGCCAGCAGGGGCCGGGGTGGGCCCGGGGAGCTGTTTTTT
>TRBD1|TRBJ1-1|-|TRBV5-6
CASSSGQFEAFF
TGTGCCAGCAGCTCGGGACAGTTTGAAGCTTTCTTT
>-|TRBJ1-2|-|TRBV6-5
CAARAGLDYGYTF
TGTGCCGCCCGGGCAGGGTTGGACTATGGCTACACCTTC
>-|TRBJ2-3|-|TRBV27
CASSLRGFRTDTQYF
TGTGCCAGCAGTTTACGGGGTTTTAGGACAGATACGCAGTATTTT
>-|TRBJ1-1|few|TRBV13
CASSPPADTEAFF
TGTGCCAGCAGCCCTCCCGCAGACACTGAAGCTTTCTTT
>-|TRBJ1-2|-|TRBV5-4
CASSTTSTVYGYTF
TGTGCCAGCAGCACCACCTCGACAGTCTATGGCTACACCTTC
>TRBD1|TRBJ2-2|-|TRBV2
CASPGGTGNTGELFF
TGTGCCAGCCCCGGTGGGACAGGGAACACCGGGGAGCTGTTTTTT
>TRBD1|TRBJ1-3|-|TRBV28
CASSLFPGGSGNTIYF
TGTGCCAGCAGTTTATTTCCAGGGGGGTCCGGAAACACCATATATTTT
>-|TRBJ1-1|-|TRBV11-2
CASSRPRAGDTEAFF
TGTGCCAGCAGCCGACCAAGGGCAGGGGACACTGAAGCTTTCTTT
>TRBD1|TRBJ2-7|-|TRBV19
CASTPGTGNEQYF
TGTGCCAGTACCCCGGGGACAGGGAACGAGCAGTACTTC
>-|TRBJ2-7|few|TRBV6-1
CASTGQWDLREQYF
TGTGCCAGCACAGGCCAGTGGGACTTAAGGGAGCAGTACTTC
>TRBD2|TRBJ2-5|-|TRBV5-1
CASIGEGLTQETQYF
TGCGCCAGCATCGGGGAGGGGTTAACACAAGAGACCCAGTACTTC
>-|TRBJ1-4|-|TRBV9
CASSVAQGREGEKLFF
TGTGCCAGCAGCGTAGCTCAGGGAAGGGAGGGTGAAAAACTGTTTTTT
>-|TRBJ1-2|few|TRBV30
CASTPRGTVYGYTF
TGTGCTTCTACCCCAAGGGGAACGGTCTATGGCTACACCTTC
>TRBD1|TRBJ2-4|-|TRBV10-1
CASSPGQGKQYF
TGCGCCAGCAGTCCGGGACAGGGCAAACAGTACTTC
>-|TRBJ2-7|-|TRBV6-1
CASRSQGGPYEQYF
TGTGCCAGCCGATCGCAGGGGGGTCCCTACGAGCAGTACTTC
>TRBD1|TRBJ2-7|-|TRBV30
CAWSPTGTEQYF
TGTGCCTGGAGTCCGACAGGGACCGAGCAGTACTTC
>-|TRBJ2-7|-|TRBV21-1
CASSSVSYEQYF
TGTGCCAGCAGCAGCGTTTCCTACGAGCAGTACTTC
>TRBD2|TRBJ2-3|-|TRBV5-6
CASSSPGLAGGPTDTQYF
TGTGCCAGCAGCAGCCCGGGACTAGCGGGAGGGCCTACAGATACGCAGTATTTT
>-|TRBJ1-6|-|TRBV19
CASWGHSLGSPLHF
TGTGCCAGCTGGGGCCACAGCCTCGGTTCACCCCTCCACTTT
>TRBD1|TRBJ1-2|-|TRBV6-5
CASSRQGNYGYTF
TGTGCCAGCAGTCGACAGGGGAACTATGGCTACACCTTC
>TRBD1|TRBJ1-2|-|TRBV5-6
CASSLTGGGNGYTF
TGTGCCAGCAGCTTGACAGGGGGCGGAAATGGCTACACCTTC
>-|TRBJ1-1|-|TRBV6-5
CASSQTGTEAFF
TGTGCCAGCAGCCAAACAGGGACTGAAGCTTTCTTT
>-|TRBJ2-3|few|TRBV7-2
CASSLTADTQYF
TGTGCCAGCAGCTTAACGGCAGATACGCAGTATTTT
>TRBD1|TRBJ1-4|-|TRBV6-5
CASRTGVAEKLFF
TGTGCCAGCAGAACAGGGGTTGCTGAAAAACTGTTTTTT
>TRBD1|TRBJ1-4|-|TRBV7-9
CASSSRQTGTGNEKLFF
TGTGCCAGCAGCTCTCGCCAAACCGGGACAGGGAATGAAAAACTGTTTTTT
>TRBD1|TRBJ1-5|-|TRBV6-1
CASSRTGPNQPQHF
TGTGCCAGCAGCAGGACAGGTCCAAATCAGCCCCAGCATTTT
>-|TRBJ2-4|-|TRBV18
CASSRLVSEAVGKNIQYF
TGTGCCAGCTCACGATTAGTCTCGGAGGCAGTAGGCAAAAACATTCAGTACTTC
>TRBD2|TRBJ2-7|-|TRBV6-5
CASSYIGGGHEQYF
TGTGCCAGCAGTTATATTGGGGGGGGACACGAGCAGTACTTC
>-|TRBJ2-7|few|TRBV10-3
CAISENSVYEQYF
TGTGCCATCAGTGAAAACAGTGTCTACGAGCAGTACTTC
>-|TRBJ1-2|once|TRBV5-6
CASSLVGHEENYGYTF
TGTGCCAGCAGCTTGGTAGGACACGAAGAGAACTATGGCTACACCTTC
>-|TRBJ1-5|few|TRBV16
CASSLAYSNQPQHF
TGTGCCAGCAGCTTGGCTTATAGCAATCAGCCCCAGCATTTT
>TRBD2|TRBJ2-1|-|TRBV12-5
CASGLVLLAGGPGGVYEQFF
TGTGCTAGTGGTTTGGTACTGTTAGCGGGAGGGCCAGGGGGTGTCTATGAGCAGTTCTTC
>-|TRBJ2-7|-|TRBV6-5
CASSLLAGSYEQYF
TGTGCCAGCAGCCTTTTGGCGGGCTCCTACGAGCAGTACTTC
>-|TRBJ2-3|few|TRBV1
CTSSQGGSSTDTQYF
TGCACCAGCAGCCAAGGAGGGTCTAGCACAGATACGCAGTATTTT
>-|TRBJ1-1|-|TRBV18
CASSPPGTFEAFF
TGTGCCAGCTCACCCCCGGGGACATTTGAAGCTTTCTTT
>TRBD1|TRBJ1-4|-|TRBV19
CASSVAGQGAFGEKLFF
TGTGCCAGTAGTGTGGCGGGACAGGGGGCCTTCGGGGAAAAACTGTTTTTT
>-|TRBJ2-2|-|TRBV27
CASSPKRHKANTGELFF
TGTGCCAGCAGTCCCAAAAGACACAAAGCGAACACCGGGGAGCTGTTTTTT
>-|TRBJ1-2|-|TRBV9
CASSVGGAAYGYTF
TGTGCCAGCAGCGTAGGGGGCGCCGCCTATGGCTACACCTTC